A selection of T cell receptor beta chains follows, all from one sample in a study of CD8+CD57+ T cells in acquired aplastic anemia. TCRdb fed the reads into MiXCR, producing one record per CDR3 protein. The sample consists of 150,000 to 200,000 distinct CDR3 sequences, about 64% of them appearing once. Source material: sorted CD4+, CD8+, or CD8+CD57+ T cells (not recorded which) from PBMCs. The source is a human donor with severe aplastic anemia or a healthy control (not recorded which). The CDR3 runs from the conserved cysteine through the conserved F or W. A D gene is named only where the DNA matches it firmly. Size values are once, few and many counts, or a class for expanded clones, and some rows have none.

CDR3 length | D gene | J gene | clone size | V gene | CDR3 DNA | CDR3 protein
18 | - | TRBJ2-5 | - | TRBV7-3 | TGTGCCAGCAGCCTCCGGGACAATCACCGCCGGGGGGCGGAGACCCAGTACTTC | CASSLRDNHRRGAETQYF
13 | - | TRBJ2-7 | many | TRBV15 | TGTGCCCCGGAAACGGTGGAAGCCTACGAGCAGTACTTC | CAPETVEAYEQYF
13 | - | TRBJ1-2 | - | TRBV7-8 | TGTGCCAGCAGTTCCGGGAAGAGGGATGGCTACACCTTC | CASSSGKRDGYTF
16 | - | TRBJ1-1 | many | TRBV9 | TGTGCCAGCAGCGTAGGTTCCCAGGGCCTGAACACTGAAGCTTTCTTT | CASSVGSQGLNTEAFF
14 | - | TRBJ1-1 | - | TRBV3-1 | TGTGCCAGCAGCCACCCTCTGGGGGCGGCTGAAGCTTTCTTT | CASSHPLGAAEAFF
15 | TRBD1 | TRBJ1-1 | - | TRBV12-3/TRBV12-4 | TGTGCCAGCAGTCTACAGGGGTCGGGTGGCACTGAAGCTTTCTTT | CASSLQGSGGTEAFF
13 | TRBD1 | TRBJ1-2 | - | TRBV19 | TGTGCCACCCTAAGGACAGGCGCCTATGGCTACACCTTC | CATLRTGAYGYTF
19 | - | TRBJ2-5 | - | TRBV24-1 | TGTGCCACCAGTTGGGTATTCGGGAGTAGCGGAATCCTTCAAGAGACCCAGTACTTC | CATSWVFGSSGILQETQYF
14 | - | TRBJ1-2 | - | TRBV19 | TGTGCCAGTAGTATTGAGCGGGCAGAGGCTGGCTACACCTTC | CASSIERAEAGYTF
15 | TRBD1 | TRBJ1-2 | - | TRBV20-1 | TGCAGTGCTAGGGGGACAGGGGGCATGGCGGGCGGCTACACCTTC | CSARGTGGMAGGYTF
15 | TRBD1 | TRBJ2-3 | - | TRBV19 | TGTGCCAGTAGTAGGCTCACAGGGGGTCTTTATACGCAGTATTTT | CASSRLTGGLYTQYF
12 | - | TRBJ2-7 | once | TRBV7-2 | TGTGCCAGCAGCCAAGCTCTAAACGAGCAGTACTTC | CASSQALNEQYF
14 | - | TRBJ2-1 | - | TRBV7-6 | TGTGCCAGCAGCTTAGCGGGGGCTAGGAATGAGCAGTTCTTC | CASSLAGARNEQFF
13 | - | TRBJ2-7 | - | TRBV7-8 | TGTGCCAGCAGCGTGGGCCCTCGCGGCGAGCAGTACTTC | CASSVGPRGEQYF
13 | TRBD1 | TRBJ2-7 | - | TRBV20-1 | TGCAGTGCCAGACAGGGCGCCACTAACGAGCAGTACTTC | CSARQGATNEQYF
14 | - | TRBJ1-2 | - | TRBV27 | TGTGCCAGCAGTCCTCCCGGGGGGCTCTATGGCTACACCTTC | CASSPPGGLYGYTF
17 | TRBD1 | TRBJ1-1 | - | TRBV5-1 | TGCGCCAGCAGCTTGGCTATAGGTCGGACAGGGAACACTGAAGCTTTCTTT | CASSLAIGRTGNTEAFF
14 | - | TRBJ1-4 | - | TRBV19 | TGTGCCAGTAGTATATCCAGGGGTGGCGAAAAACTGTTTTTT | CASSISRGGEKLFF
15 | - | TRBJ1-2 | - | TRBV24-1 | TGTGCCACCAGTGACGCCTCGGCGGGGAACTATGGCTACACCTTC | CATSDASAGNYGYTF
12 | - | TRBJ2-3 | - | TRBV20-1 | TGCAGTGCAACCCCCTCCACAGATACGCAGTATTTT | CSATPSTDTQYF
13 | - | TRBJ2-7 | few | TRBV7-8 | TGTGCCAGCAGCCTAGGATACTCCTACGAGCAGTACTTC | CASSLGYSYEQYF
13 | - | TRBJ1-1 | many | TRBV5-5 | TGTGCCAGCAGCGAGGACAGCTACACTGAAGCTTTCTTT | CASSEDSYTEAFF
16 | - | TRBJ1-3 | - | TRBV7-2 | TGTGCCAGCAGCTTAAGGTCCTCGGACTCTGGAAACACCATATATTTT | CASSLRSSDSGNTIYF
11 | - | TRBJ2-7 | - | TRBV7-2 | TGTGCCAGCAGCTTACTTTTCGGCTTGTACTTC | CASSLLFGLYF
16 | - | TRBJ2-2 | once | TRBV7-2 | TGTGCCAGCAGCGTAACCGGGACCCGGAACACCGGGGAGCTGTTTTTT | CASSVTGTRNTGELFF
13 | - | TRBJ2-7 | few | TRBV28 | TGTGCCAGCAGTTCCACGGTCTCCTACGAGCAGTACTTC | CASSSTVSYEQYF
12 | - | TRBJ2-7 | - | TRBV19 | TGTGCCAGTAGTATAGATGCTAACGAGCAGTACTTC | CASSIDANEQYF
11 | - | TRBJ1-1 | - | TRBV9 | TGTGCCAGCAGCCAACGGGGTGAAGCTTTCTTT | CASSQRGEAFF
18 | TRBD2 | TRBJ2-2 | - | TRBV4-2 | TGTGCCAGCAGCCAAGATCCCCAGCGGGGGGTTTCGTCCGGGGAGCTGTTTTTT | CASSQDPQRGVSSGELFF
14 | - | TRBJ2-3 | - | TRBV9 | TGTGCCAGCAGCGTAATGGTCCCGGCGGCGGCGCAGTATTTT | CASSVMVPAAAQYF
12 | - | TRBJ2-7 | - | TRBV7-9 | TGTGCCAGCAGCCACACAGGGAACGAGCAGTACTTC | CASSHTGNEQYF
16 | - | TRBJ2-7 | - | TRBV19 | TGTGCCAGTAGCCTCTCCCCGGGCAATCCCTACTACGAGCAGTACTTC | CASSLSPGNPYYEQYF
16 | - | TRBJ2-7 | - | TRBV24-1 | TGTGCCACCAGTGATACTTTCACCGGGACGGGTAGCGAGCAGTACTTC | CATSDTFTGTGSEQYF
12 | TRBD1 | TRBJ1-1 | - | TRBV20-1 | TGCAGTGAAGGGACAGGGGGCACTGAAGCTTTCTTT | CSEGTGGTEAFF
14 | - | TRBJ2-5 | - | TRBV5-1 | TGCGCCAGCAGCTTTGGTGGGAGTCTAGAGACCCAGTACTTC | CASSFGGSLETQYF
14 | - | TRBJ2-3 | - | TRBV20-1 | TGCAGTGCTAGAGATCCTCGGGGGGCGGATACGCAGTATTTT | CSARDPRGADTQYF
14 | TRBD1 | TRBJ2-2 | few | TRBV7-9 | TGTGCCAGCAGCACTACCACAGGGGGCGGGGAGCTGTTTTTT | CASSTTTGGGELFF
16 | TRBD1 | TRBJ2-5 | - | TRBV24-1 | TGTGCCACCAGTGATATACGGACAGGGGGCGCGGAGACCCAGTACTTC | CATSDIRTGGAETQYF
18 | - | TRBJ2-7 | - | TRBV25-1 | TGTGCCAGCAGTGAGCCCCTGCGGGGGCAAGACAGGGCGTACGAGCAGTACTTC | CASSEPLRGQDRAYEQYF
15 | - | TRBJ2-3 | - | TRBV7-6 | TGTGCCAGCAGCTTAGGAGTGGGACGAACAGATACGCAGTATTTT | CASSLGVGRTDTQYF
13 | TRBD1 | TRBJ2-7 | - | TRBV7-8 | TGTGCCAGCAGCCAAGGGACAGTGGGCGAGCAGTACTTC | CASSQGTVGEQYF
13 | TRBD2 | TRBJ2-1 | many | TRBV6-2/TRBV6-3 | TGTGCCAGCAGCCTAGCGGGAGTCAATGAGCAGTTCTTC | CASSLAGVNEQFF
15 | - | TRBJ2-2 | many | TRBV5-1 | TGCGCCAGCATGCTCCCCGAAGGGATGGTCGGGGAGCTGTTTTTT | CASMLPEGMVGELFF
15 | - | TRBJ1-3 | - | TRBV5-4 | TGTGCCAGCCGGATTGGGGGTAGCTCTGGAAACACCATATATTTT | CASRIGGSSGNTIYF
12 | - | TRBJ2-7 | - | TRBV6-2/TRBV6-3 | TGTGCCAGCAGTTACGACGCCTACGAGCAGTACTTC | CASSYDAYEQYF
12 | - | TRBJ1-1 | many | TRBV28 | TGTGCCAGCAGACGCGTCGATGGGGCAGCTTTCTTT | CASRRVDGAAFF
14 | - | TRBJ1-1 | - | TRBV24-1 | TGTGCCACCAGTGACCCCGGGGGGGAGGCTGAAGCTTTCTTT | CATSDPGGEAEAFF
13 | TRBD1 | TRBJ1-1 | - | TRBV10-3 | TGTGCCGGTTCGCCGACGCAGGGGGAGGCGGGTAGGTTT | CAGSPTQGEAGRF
14 | - | TRBJ1-4 | - | TRBV5-1 | TGCGCCAGCAGCTTGAACCCAACTAATGAAAAACTGTTTTTT | CASSLNPTNEKLFF